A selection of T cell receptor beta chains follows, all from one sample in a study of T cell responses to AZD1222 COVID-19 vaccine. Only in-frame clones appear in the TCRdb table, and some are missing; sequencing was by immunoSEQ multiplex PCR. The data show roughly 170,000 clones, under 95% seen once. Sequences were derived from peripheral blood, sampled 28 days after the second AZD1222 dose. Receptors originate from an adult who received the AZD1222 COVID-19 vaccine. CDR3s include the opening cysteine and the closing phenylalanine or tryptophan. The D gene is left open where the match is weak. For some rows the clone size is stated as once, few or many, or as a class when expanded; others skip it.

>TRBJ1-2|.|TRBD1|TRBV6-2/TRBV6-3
TGTGCCAGCAGTTACACTGGGACAGTTCGGGGCTACACCTTC
CASSYTGTVRGYTF
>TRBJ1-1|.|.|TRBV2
TGTGCCAGCAGTGAAACGGTCAGAGGGACTGAAGCTTTCTTT
CASSETVRGTEAFF
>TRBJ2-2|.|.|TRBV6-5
TGTGCCAGCAGTTACTACCTCAGGAGTAACACCGGGGAGCTGTTTTTT
CASSYYLRSNTGELFF
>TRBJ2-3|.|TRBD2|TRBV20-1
TGCAGTGCTAGTGGCTCTCTAGCGGGGGCCACAGATACGCAGTATTTT
CSASGSLAGATDTQYF
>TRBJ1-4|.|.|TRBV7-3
TGTGCCAGCACCAACCAACCCCTCCCGATGGCCTCAACTAATGAAAAACTGTTTTTT
CASTNQPLPMASTNEKLFF
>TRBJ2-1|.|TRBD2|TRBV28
TGTGCCAGCAGTTTATTCATAGCGGGAAGCAATGAGCAGTTCTTC
CASSLFIAGSNEQFF
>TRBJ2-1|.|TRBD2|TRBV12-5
TGTGCTAGTGGCCCCGCGGGGGACTCTAGCTCCTACAATGAGCAGTTCTTC
CASGPAGDSSSYNEQFF
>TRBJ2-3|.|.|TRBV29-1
TGCAGCGTAAAACTTGGGGCAGATACGCAGTATTTT
CSVKLGADTQYF
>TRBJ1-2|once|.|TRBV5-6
TGTGCCAGCAGGCTCGACAGTAACTATGGCTACACCTTC
CASRLDSNYGYTF
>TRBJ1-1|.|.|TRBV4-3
TGCGCCAGCAGCCAAGATCGAGTGGGGGAATCGAACACTGAAGCTTTCTTT
CASSQDRVGESNTEAFF
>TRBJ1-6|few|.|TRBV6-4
TGTGCCAGCAGTGACAGGGATAATTCACCCCTCCACTTT
CASSDRDNSPLHF
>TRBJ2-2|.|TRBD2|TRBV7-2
TGTGCCAGCAGCTTGGACGGGGGGTACGGGGAGCTGTTTTTT
CASSLDGGYGELFF
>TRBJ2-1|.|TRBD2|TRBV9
TGTGCCAGCAGTGTAGCGGGGGGGCCTATTGATGAGCAGTTCTTC
CASSVAGGPIDEQFF
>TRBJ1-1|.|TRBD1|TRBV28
TGTGCCAGCAGTTTCCAGACAGGGGCCGGGGGGAACACTGAAGCTTTCTTT
CASSFQTGAGGNTEAFF
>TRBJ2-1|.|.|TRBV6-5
TGTGCCAGCAAATCTAGCGTTCGTGGGCAGTTCTTC
CASKSSVRGQFF
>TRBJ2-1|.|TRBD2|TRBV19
TGTGCCAGTAGTATAGATTCCGGGACTAGGATTGTCTGGCGCAATGAGCAGTTCTTC
CASSIDSGTRIVWRNEQFF
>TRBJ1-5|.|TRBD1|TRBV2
TGTGCCAGCAGTACACAGGGGGGTCAGCCCCAGCATTTT
CASSTQGGQPQHF
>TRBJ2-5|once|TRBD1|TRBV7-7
TGTGCTAGCAGCCCAAAGACAGGGGGCATAGAGACCCAGTACTTC
CASSPKTGGIETQYF
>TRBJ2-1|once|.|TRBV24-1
TGTGCCACCAGTGACTCCCTTCCCCCTGGGAAGCAGTTCTTC
CATSDSLPPGKQFF
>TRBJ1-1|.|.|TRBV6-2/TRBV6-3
TGTGCCAGCAGTTACTCAGGCATTTTGAGTGAGGCTTTCTTT
CASSYSGILSEAFF
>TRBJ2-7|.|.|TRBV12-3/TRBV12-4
TGTGCCAGCAGTTTATCTAATTCCTACGAGCAGTACTTC
CASSLSNSYEQYF
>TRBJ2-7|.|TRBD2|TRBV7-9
TGTGCCAGCAGCTTTGGGGCTAGCGGTGTCAGGCAGTACTTC
CASSFGASGVRQYF
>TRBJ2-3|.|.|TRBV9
TGTGCCAGCAGCCTGCAGACAGCGAGGGCAGATACGCAGTATTTT
CASSLQTARADTQYF
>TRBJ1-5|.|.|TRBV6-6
TGTGCCAGTGACCGGGTAAGGAATCAGCCCCAGCATTTT
CASDRVRNQPQHF
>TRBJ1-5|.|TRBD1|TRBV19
TGTGCCAGTAGTACCCAGGGGGGCAATCAGCCCCAGCATTTT
CASSTQGGNQPQHF
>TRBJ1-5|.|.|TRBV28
TGTGCCAGCAGTTTACCTTTCCAGCCCCAGCATTTT
CASSLPFQPQHF
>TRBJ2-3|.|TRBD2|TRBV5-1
TGCGCCAGCAGCAAGAGTCTAGCGGGATCAGCCACAGATACGCAGTATTTT
CASSKSLAGSATDTQYF